This T cell receptor beta chain derives from a study of shared clonotypes between healthy human individuals. Assay: immunoSEQ multiplex PCR; the TCRdb copy retains only in-frame clones and omits some. This table has around 940,000 clones, around 80% appearing once. With respect to this clone: Additional DNA sequences in this sample encode the identical CDR3.

Sequenced input: memory CD4+ T cells sorted from blood. Noted subset: CD45RA-negative fraction. The source of this sequence is a man younger than 30 in good health.

CDR3 in DNA: TGTGCCAGCAGCCAAGTTTCGGAGACCCAGTACTTC. Its translation: CASSQVSETQYF. The V gene is TRBV14, the J gene TRBJ2-5; no definite D call. The CDR3 spans 12 residues. V lost 1 base and J lost 5, with 5 bases in between. The V gene's germline CDR1 is SGHDN and CDR2 FVKESK. The whole variable domain, remainder taken from reference TRBV14 and TRBJ2-5, is EAGVTQFPSHSVIEKGQTVTLRCDPISGHDNLYWYRRVMGKEIKFLLHFVKESKQDESGMPNNRFLAERTGGTYSTLKVQPAELEDSGVYFCASSQVSETQYFGPGTRLLVL.